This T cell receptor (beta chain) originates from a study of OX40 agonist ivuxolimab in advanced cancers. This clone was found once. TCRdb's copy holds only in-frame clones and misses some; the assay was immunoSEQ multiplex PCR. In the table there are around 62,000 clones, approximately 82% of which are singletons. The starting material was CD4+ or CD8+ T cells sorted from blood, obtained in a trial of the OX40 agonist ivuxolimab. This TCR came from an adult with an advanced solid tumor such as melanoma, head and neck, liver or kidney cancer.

This CDR3 reads CASSISQSYGYTF. CDR3 sequence (DNA): TGTGCCAGTAGTATCTCTCAGAGCTATGGCTACACCTTC. V usage is TRBV19 and J usage is TRBJ1-2, with D unclear. CDR1 LNHDA and CDR2 SQIVND come from the germline V gene (reference sequence). This CDR3 has 13 amino acids. Trimming stripped 3 bases from V and 4 bases from J, with 9 bases between.